The 30 T cell receptor beta chains reported below all come from one sample, sequenced in a study of vaccination effects on CD4 cells after COVID-19. CD4+ T cells specific for antigen were expanded with viral peptide pools by the ViraFEST assay before sequencing. Following 10 days of culture, CD4+ T cells were isolated. Each participant was given two doses of one vaccine (BNT162b2 or mRNA-1273). Method: immunoSEQ multiplex PCR; TCRdb's copy keeps in-frame clones and lacks some. Counted here are 24,000 or so clones, 60% to 80% occurring once; the ten biggest clones make up 8.2%. Their antigen targets remain unknown. Sequenced material: CD4+ T cells from PBMCs cultured with SARS-CoV-2 spike peptides, taken after COVID-19 vaccination. These receptors originate from a human donor who received a COVID-19 vaccine.

This clone was detected a few times. The chain carries TRBV6-4 and TRBJ1-5; D is unclear. This CDR3 region has 13 residues. The germline gives CDR1 MRHNA, CDR2 SNTAGT. Trimming removed 3 bases from V and 4 bases from J, with 7 bases in between. The CDR3 loop is CASSEGWNQPQHF. CDR3 bases: TGTGCCAGCAGTGAGGGTTGGAATCAGCCCCAGCATTTT.

The J gene is TRBJ2-2, the V gene TRBV7-8; 13 bases are a match to TRBD2. V dropped 0 bases and J dropped 7; count of bases not matched to a gene: 5. The CDR3 consists of 17 residues. Germline values: CDR1 SGHVS, CDR2 FQNEAQ. The CDR3 loop reads CASSLARLAGGLGELFF. In DNA, the CDR3 is TGTGCCAGCAGCTTAGCCCGACTAGCGGGAGGCCTCGGGGAGCTGTTTTTT.

V and J are TRBV3-1 (or the pseudogene TRBV3-2) and TRBJ1-1; the match to TRBD1 covers 8 bases. The junction had 6 bases not matched to a gene; V was cut back by 5 bases and J by 4 bases. The CDR3 runs to 14 residues. Germline V gene lookup returns CDR1 LGHDT and CDR2 YNNKEL (reference sequence). The CDR3 DNA sequence: TGTGCCAGCAGCTCGGACAGGGTCGGCACTGAAGCTTTCTTT. It specifies CASSSDRVGTEAFF.

This clone is judged large. The chain couples TRBV11-2 to TRBJ2-7; D might be TRBD1 or TRBD2, each matching 6 bases. The germline V gene has CDR1 SGHAT and CDR2 FQNNGV. Trimming shortened V by 3 bases and J by 2 bases, and 17 bases separated the two germline ends. This CDR3 has 16 residues. The CDR3 here is CASSFAPGGLAYEQYF. CDR3 DNA: TGTGCCAGCAGCTTTGCCCCTGGGGGGCTCGCCTACGAGCAGTACTTC.

V is TRBV7-8 and J is TRBJ2-5; D might be TRBD1 (5 bases). The CDR3 spans 16 residues. V shed 2 bases and J shed 2 bases, with 15 bases lying between them. CDR1 is SGHVS and CDR2 is FQNEAQ in the germline V gene. In nucleotides, the CDR3 is TGTGCCAGCAGCTTATTTGGGGCAAACCGACAAGAGACCCAGTACTTC. Translation: CASSLFGANRQETQYF.

This clone was observed a handful of times. The chain has TRBV28 and TRBJ2-1; no reliable D call. The germline gives CDR1 MDHEN, CDR2 SYDVKM. This CDR3 has 16 residues. V dropped 2 bases and J dropped 0 bases, with 11 bases sitting between them. CDR3 residues: CASSLDLSNSYNEQFF. In nucleotides, the CDR3 is TGTGCCAGCAGTTTAGATTTGTCTAACTCCTACAATGAGCAGTTCTTC.

V is TRBV19 and J is TRBJ2-7, with 7 bases identical to TRBD1. Germline-derived CDR1 and CDR2 are LNHDA and SQIVND (reference sequence). V shed 4 bases, J shed 1 base, and the junction held 22 bases outside the gene matches. CDR3 length equals 20 residues. The CDR3 DNA reads TGTGCCAGTAGTACCCTCCCCGGGACAGCTAATAGTAAGAGTTCCTACGAGCAGTACTTC. Amino acids: CASSTLPGTANSKSSYEQYF.

V usage is TRBV19 and J usage is TRBJ2-5; 8 bases align to TRBD2. Germline V gene data show CDR1 as LNHDA and CDR2 as SQIVND (reference sequence). This CDR3 is 15 amino acids long. With 4 bases clipped from V and 2 bases from J, the junction kept 6 bases outside the gene matches. This CDR3 is CASSRVGTSQETQYF. CDR3 in DNA: TGTGCCAGTAGTAGGGTCGGGACTAGTCAAGAGACCCAGTACTTC.

V gene TRBV2 combines with J gene TRBJ1-1; D not certain. Per germline, CDR1 SNHLY and CDR2 FYNNEI. The V end lost 6 bases, the J end lost 7 bases, and 9 bases lay between the germline ends. This CDR3 spans 11 amino acids. The CDR3, as DNA: TGTGCCAGCAGGCGAGAAGTTGAAGCTTTCTTT. Its protein product is CASRREVEAFF.

This clone was seen just once. V is TRBV6-5 and J is TRBJ1-4; D may be TRBD1 (5 bases). The CDR3 sequence is 15 residues long. The germline V gene has CDR1 MNHEY and CDR2 SVGAGI. The germline V and J ends were trimmed by 6 bases and 0 bases, with 11 bases remaining between them. In DNA form, the CDR3 reads TGTGCCAGCAGGGATGGGGGAACAACTAATGAAAAACTGTTTTTT. Its protein product is CASRDGGTTNEKLFF.

The rearrangement links TRBV5-8 to TRBJ2-1; 8 bases are a match to TRBD1. The J segment lost 5 bases and the V segment lost 3 bases, leaving 10 bases of the junction unmatched. Germline V gene data show CDR1 as SGHTS and CDR2 as YDEGEE. This CDR3 comprises 16 residues. CDR3 protein: CASSWDHRGRNNEQFF. In DNA form, the CDR3 reads TGTGCCAGCAGCTGGGACCACAGGGGGAGGAACAATGAGCAGTTCTTC.

The chain employs TRBV19 and TRBJ1-3, with D perhaps matching TRBD1 (6 bases). The CDR3 is made up of 17 amino acids. Deletions cut 5 bases from V and 0 bases from J, with 17 bases between. CDR1 is LNHDA, CDR2 SQIVND, per germline (reference sequence). CDR3 nucleotides: TGTGCCAGTAGTTACCTACAGGGTACAAACTCTGGAAACACCATATATTTT. It yields the protein CASSYLQGTNSGNTIYF.

The chain recombines TRBV7-6 with TRBJ2-2, with 9 bases identical to TRBD2. CDR3 size: 16 residues. CDR1 and CDR2 (germline): SGHVS, FNYEAQ. Unmatched junction bases numbered 6, after V lost 1 base and J lost 6 bases. The CDR3 region has the DNA TGTGCCAGCAGCTTAGTCGTAGCGGGGGCCGCCGGGGAGCTGTTTTTT. Protein: CASSLVVAGAAGELFF.

The chain joins TRBV7-8 to TRBJ2-1; TRBD2 agrees at 10 bases. Germline-derived CDR1 and CDR2 are SGHVS and FQNEAQ. The CDR3 extends over 17 amino acids. V lost 7 bases to trimming and J lost 0 bases; unmatched junction nucleotides: 9. CDR3 residues: CASKWTSGPHSYNEQFF. In DNA form, the CDR3 reads TGTGCCAGCAAATGGACTAGCGGACCACACTCCTACAATGAGCAGTTCTTC.

The sample holds one count of this clone. The chain couples TRBV7-8 to TRBJ2-3; the match to TRBD2 covers 7 bases. The CDR3 has 16 amino acids. The junction had 10 bases not matched to a gene; V was cut back by 6 bases and J by 1 base. The germline CDR1 and CDR2 sequences are SGHVS and FQNEAQ. In nucleotides, the CDR3 is TGTGCCAGCAGAATTAACCGGGGGGTTCGCACAGATACGCAGTATTTT. As protein: CASRINRGVRTDTQYF. Drawing the rest from reference TRBV7-8 and TRBJ2-3, the complete variable domain is GAGVSQSPRYKVAKRGQDVALRCDPISGHVSLFWYQQALGQGPEFLTYFQNEAQLDKSGLPSDRFFAERPEGSVSTLKIQRTQQEDSAVYLCASRINRGVRTDTQYFGPGTRLTVL.

V usage is TRBV2 and J usage is TRBJ2-5; 7 nucleotides agree with TRBD2. CDR3 length equals 13 residues. Trimming removed 8 bases from V and 2 bases from J; junction bases left unmatched: 5. Looked up from germline, CDR1 is SNHLY and CDR2 is FYNNEI. CDR3 bases: TGTGCCAGCCAGCCGGGGGGACAAGAGACCCAGTACTTC. Translated: CASQPGGQETQYF.

The J gene is TRBJ1-4, the V gene TRBV2; D is uncertain. From germline, CDR1 is SNHLY and CDR2 FYNNEI. CDR3 length: 14 residues. Trimming took off 5 bases at V and 0 bases at J, with 7 bases between the two ends. Here the CDR3 reads CASSLISTNEKLFF. CDR3 DNA sequence: TGTGCCAGCAGTCTAATCTCAACTAATGAAAAACTGTTTTTT. The entire variable domain, with the rest obtained from reference TRBV2 and TRBJ1-4, is as follows: EPEVTQTPSHQVTQMGQEVILRCVPISNHLYFYWYRQILGQKVEFLVSFYNNEISEKSEIFDDQFSVERPDGSNFTLKIRSTKLEDSAMYFCASSLISTNEKLFFGSGTQLSVL.

This clone was detected once. The genes are TRBV15 and TRBJ1-5; D gene unclear. V was cut by 0 bases and J by 4 bases, with 10 bases left in between. The CDR3 spans 15 residues. The V gene's germline CDR1 is LNHNV and CDR2 YYDKDF (reference sequence). The CDR3 DNA follows: TGTGCCACCAGCAGAGATAAGGGTCTAAATCAGCCCCAGCATTTT. It encodes CATSRDKGLNQPQHF.

J is TRBJ2-5 and V is TRBV7-8, with D perhaps being TRBD1 or TRBD2 (5 bases each). V was pared by 2 bases and J by 2 bases, with 18 bases between. The CDR3 extends over 17 amino acids. CDR1 is SGHVS, CDR2 FQNEAQ, per germline. The CDR3 spells CASSLSRRAGIQETQYF. DNA of the CDR3: TGTGCCAGCAGCTTAAGTCGGCGGGCAGGGATACAAGAGACCCAGTACTTC.

J is TRBJ2-1 and V is TRBV27; 12 positions match TRBD2. Germline loops: CDR1 MNHEY, CDR2 SMNVEV (reference sequence). J was trimmed by 6 bases and V by 1 base; bases with no gene match: 4. The length of the CDR3 is 16 residues. CDR3 region: CASSLYSSGRGNEQFF. DNA for the CDR3: TGTGCCAGCAGTTTATATTCTAGCGGGAGGGGCAATGAGCAGTTCTTC.

Written as DNA, the CDR3 is TGTGCCAGCAGCCCACAAAGACTAGCGATTTTTAATGAGCAGTTCTTC. Translation: CASSPQRLAIFNEQFF. The J gene is TRBJ2-1, the V gene TRBV7-8, with 8 bases matching TRBD2. Trimming at V came to 5 bases and at J to 7 bases, leaving 13 bases not matched to a gene. The CDR3 is 16 residues long. Germline V gives CDR1 SGHVS, CDR2 FQNEAQ.

The chain couples TRBV30 to TRBJ1-3; the D gene is possibly TRBD1 (6 bases). The CDR3 contains 16 residues. Trimming stripped 2 bases from V and 2 bases from J, with 16 bases between. Germline lookup yields CDR1 GTSNPN and CDR2 SVGIG (reference sequence). This CDR3 reads CAWSFGGTKPGNTIYF. The CDR3 DNA is TGTGCCTGGAGTTTTGGAGGGACAAAGCCTGGAAACACCATATATTTT.

The chain recombines TRBV2 with TRBJ2-5; the match to TRBD2 covers 9 bases. CDR3 length: 17 residues. Losses at the gene ends were 6 bases for V and 2 bases for J; bases not matched to a gene: 13. Germline V gene sequence: CDR1 SNHLY, CDR2 FYNNEI. As DNA, the CDR3 is TGTGCCAGCAGCCCCGAACTTGGACTAGCGAATCAAGAGACCCAGTACTTC. It encodes CASSPELGLANQETQYF.

This chain uses TRBV6-5 with TRBJ2-1, with 12 bases lining up with TRBD2. Germline CDR1 and CDR2: MNHEY and SVGAGI. V trimming: 0 bases; J trimming: 5 bases; junction bases outside the gene matches: 2. The CDR3 extends over 16 amino acids. The CDR3 region has the DNA TGTGCCAGCAGTTACTCATCTAGCGGGGGGGACAATGAGCAGTTCTTC. Translated, it gives CASSYSSSGGDNEQFF.

The rearrangement uses TRBV19 and TRBJ2-7; 9 positions agree with TRBD1. Trimming at V came to 8 bases and at J to 4 bases, leaving 6 bases not matched to a gene. The CDR3 has 13 residues. Germline V CDR1 and CDR2: LNHDA, SQIVND (reference sequence). CDR3 sequence: CASSRDREYEQYF. The CDR3 coding sequence is TGTGCCAGTTCGAGGGACAGGGAGTACGAGCAGTACTTC.

This clone was detected a few times. The CDR3 spells CASSLDTGELFF. CDR3 DNA: TGTGCCAGCAGCCTAGACACCGGGGAGCTGTTTTTT. This rearrangement joins TRBV7-2 to TRBJ2-2; D not resolved. Germline loops: CDR1 SGHTA, CDR2 FQGNSA. V was trimmed by 5 bases and J by 3 bases, leaving 4 bases between them. This CDR3 is built from 12 residues.

V gene TRBV3-1 (or the pseudogene TRBV3-2) combines with J gene TRBJ2-7, with 13 bases aligning to TRBD2. This CDR3 has 17 amino acids. The germline CDR1 and CDR2 sequences are LGHDT and YNNKEL (reference sequence). The junction had 9 bases not matched to a gene; V was cut back by 3 bases and J by 4 bases. CDR3 nucleotide sequence: TGTGCCAGCAGCCAGGACCAGGGACTAGCGGGATTATACGAGCAGTACTTC. This sequence encodes CASSQDQGLAGLYEQYF.

The chain links TRBV7-9 to TRBJ2-3; TRBD2 aligns across 7 bases. V dropped 2 bases and J dropped 0; count of bases not matched to a gene: 11. This CDR3 spans 18 amino acids. The germline V gene has CDR1 SEHNR and CDR2 FQNEAQ (reference sequence). The CDR3 here is CASSLNAVASGSTDTQYF. DNA for the CDR3: TGTGCCAGCAGCTTAAACGCGGTAGCTAGCGGCAGCACAGATACGCAGTATTTT.

By frequency in the sample, this clone is medium-sized. J is TRBJ1-2 and V is TRBV2, with D possibly being TRBD1 (6 bases). The CDR3 has 13 amino acids. Trimming cost V 6 bases and J 8 bases, with 16 bases left between them. CDR1 is SNHLY, CDR2 FYNNEI, per germline. CDR3 region: CASSSNRALGYTF. CDR3 DNA: TGTGCCAGCAGCTCCAACAGGGCACTGGGCTACACCTTC.

V usage is TRBV27 and J usage is TRBJ2-6; D is unresolved. This CDR3 has 14 amino acids. Between the trimmed V and J ends, which lost 7 bases and 4 bases, there was a span of 11 bases. Germline CDR1 and CDR2: MNHEY and SMNVEV (reference sequence). CDR3 residues: CASTIGTGANVLTF. The CDR3, as DNA: TGTGCCAGCACTATAGGCACGGGGGCCAACGTCCTGACTTTC. The variable domain in full, with the rest retrieved from reference TRBV27 and TRBJ2-6, is EAQVTQNPRYLITVTGKKLTVTCSQNMNHEYMSWYRQDPGLGLRQIYYSMNVEVTDKGDVPEGYKVSRKEKRNFPLILESPSPNQTSLYFCASTIGTGANVLTFGAGSRLTVL.